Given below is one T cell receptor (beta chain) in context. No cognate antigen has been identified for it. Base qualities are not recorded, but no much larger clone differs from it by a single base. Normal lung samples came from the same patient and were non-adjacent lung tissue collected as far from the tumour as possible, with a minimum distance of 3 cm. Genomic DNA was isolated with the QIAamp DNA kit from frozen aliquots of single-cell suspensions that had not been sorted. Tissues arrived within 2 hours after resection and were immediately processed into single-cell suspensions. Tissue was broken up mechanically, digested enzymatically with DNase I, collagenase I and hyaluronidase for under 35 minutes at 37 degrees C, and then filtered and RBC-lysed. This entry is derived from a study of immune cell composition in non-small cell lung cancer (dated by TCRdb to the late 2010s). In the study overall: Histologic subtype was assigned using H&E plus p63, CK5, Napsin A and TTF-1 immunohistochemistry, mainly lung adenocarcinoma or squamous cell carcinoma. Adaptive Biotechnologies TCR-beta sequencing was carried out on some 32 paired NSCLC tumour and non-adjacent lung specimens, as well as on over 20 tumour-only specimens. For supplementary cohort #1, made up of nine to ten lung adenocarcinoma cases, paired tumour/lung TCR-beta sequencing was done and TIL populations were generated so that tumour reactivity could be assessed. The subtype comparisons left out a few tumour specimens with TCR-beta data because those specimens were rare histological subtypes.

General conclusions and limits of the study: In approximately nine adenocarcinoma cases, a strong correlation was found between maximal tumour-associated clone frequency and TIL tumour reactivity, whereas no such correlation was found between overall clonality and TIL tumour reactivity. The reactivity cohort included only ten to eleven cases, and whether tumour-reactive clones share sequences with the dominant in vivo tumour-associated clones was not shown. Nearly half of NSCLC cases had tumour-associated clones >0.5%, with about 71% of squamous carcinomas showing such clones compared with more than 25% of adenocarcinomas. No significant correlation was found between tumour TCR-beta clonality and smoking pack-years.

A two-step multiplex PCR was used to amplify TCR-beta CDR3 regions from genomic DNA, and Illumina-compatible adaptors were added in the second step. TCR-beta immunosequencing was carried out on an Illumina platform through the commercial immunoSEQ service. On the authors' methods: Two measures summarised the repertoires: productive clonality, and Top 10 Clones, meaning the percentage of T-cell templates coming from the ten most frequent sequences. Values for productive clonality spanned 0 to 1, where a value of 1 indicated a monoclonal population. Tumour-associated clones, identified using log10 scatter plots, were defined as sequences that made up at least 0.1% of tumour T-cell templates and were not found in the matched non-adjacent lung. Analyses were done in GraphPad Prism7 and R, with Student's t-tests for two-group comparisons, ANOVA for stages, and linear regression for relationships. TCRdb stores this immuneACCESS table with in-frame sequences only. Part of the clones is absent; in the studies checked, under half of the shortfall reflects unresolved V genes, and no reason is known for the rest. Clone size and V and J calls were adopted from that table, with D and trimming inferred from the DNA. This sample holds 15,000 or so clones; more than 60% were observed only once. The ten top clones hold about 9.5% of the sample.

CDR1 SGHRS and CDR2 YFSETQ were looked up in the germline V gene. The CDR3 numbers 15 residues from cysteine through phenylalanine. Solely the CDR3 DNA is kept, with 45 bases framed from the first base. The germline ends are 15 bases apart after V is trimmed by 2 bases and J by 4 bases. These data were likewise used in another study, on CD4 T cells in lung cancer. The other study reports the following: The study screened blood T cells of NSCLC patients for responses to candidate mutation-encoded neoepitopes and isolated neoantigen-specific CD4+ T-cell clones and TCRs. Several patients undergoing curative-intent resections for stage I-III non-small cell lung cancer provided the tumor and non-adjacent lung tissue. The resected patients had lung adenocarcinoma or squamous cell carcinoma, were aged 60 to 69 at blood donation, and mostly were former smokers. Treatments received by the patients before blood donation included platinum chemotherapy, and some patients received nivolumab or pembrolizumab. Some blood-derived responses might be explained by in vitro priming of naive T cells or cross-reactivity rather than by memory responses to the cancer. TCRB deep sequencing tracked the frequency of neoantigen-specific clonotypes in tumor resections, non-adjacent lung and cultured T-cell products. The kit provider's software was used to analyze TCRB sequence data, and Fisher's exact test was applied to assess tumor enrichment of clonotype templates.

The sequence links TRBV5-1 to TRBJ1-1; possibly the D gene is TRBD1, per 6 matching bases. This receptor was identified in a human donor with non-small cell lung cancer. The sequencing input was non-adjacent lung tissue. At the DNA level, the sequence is TGCGCCAGCAGCTTTTATGGGGGCTGGGGCACTGAAGCTTTCTTT. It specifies CASSFYGGWGTEAFF.